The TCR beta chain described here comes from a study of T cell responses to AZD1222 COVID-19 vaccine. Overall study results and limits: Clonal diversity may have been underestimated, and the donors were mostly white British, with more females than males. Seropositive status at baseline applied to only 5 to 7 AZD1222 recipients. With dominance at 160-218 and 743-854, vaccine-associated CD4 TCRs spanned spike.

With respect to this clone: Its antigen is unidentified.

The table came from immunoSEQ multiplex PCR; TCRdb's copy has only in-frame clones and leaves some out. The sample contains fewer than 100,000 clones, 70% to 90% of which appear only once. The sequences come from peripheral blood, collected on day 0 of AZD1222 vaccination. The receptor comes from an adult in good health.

CDR3 bases: TGTGCCAGCAGCTTAGGCGTTACAGGGGGCCCCAGTAGGGAGCAGTACTTC. It codes for CASSLGVTGGPSREQYF. This sequence joins TRBV13 and TRBJ2-7; 9 bases match TRBD1. Looked up from germline, CDR1 is PRHDT and CDR2 is FYEKMQ (reference sequence). With V trimmed by 0 bases and J by 7 bases, 13 bases remained unmatched. The CDR3 runs 17 residues.